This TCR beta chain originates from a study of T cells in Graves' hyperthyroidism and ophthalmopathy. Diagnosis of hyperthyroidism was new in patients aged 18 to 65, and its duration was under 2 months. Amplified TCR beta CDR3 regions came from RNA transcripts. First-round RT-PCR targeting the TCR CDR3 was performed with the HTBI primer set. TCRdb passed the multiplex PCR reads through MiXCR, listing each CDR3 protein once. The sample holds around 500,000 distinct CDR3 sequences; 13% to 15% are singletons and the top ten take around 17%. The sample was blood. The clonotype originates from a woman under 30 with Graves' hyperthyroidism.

The chain's CDR3 is CASVTGPGGANVLTF. CDR3 bases: TGTGCCAGCGTCACAGGCCCGGGGGGGGCCAACGTCCTGACTTTC. The chain recombines TRBV12-3 or TRBV12-4 with TRBJ2-6; D tentatively fits TRBD1 or TRBD2 (5 bases each). The V end was cut by 8 bases, the J end by 4 bases, with 15 bases between. The CDR3 is made up of 15 amino acids.